Detailed here is one T cell receptor beta chain. No antigen is known for it. These data are taken from a study of breast tumors, draining lymph nodes, adjacent tissues. TCRdb re-called the multiplex PCR reads with MiXCR, one entry per CDR3 protein. Of about 60,000 distinct CDR3 sequences detected, 45% to 65% appear once; the ten largest clones hold roughly a fifth. General study results and limits: Tumors had less TCR diversity than lymph nodes, more than nontumor tissue.

Trimming removed 3 bases from V and 4 bases from J, with 15 bases in between. Germline CDR1 is KGHSH and CDR2 is LQKENI. The CDR3 sequence is 15 residues long. Sequenced: breast tumor tissue. The receptor's source is a female donor with breast cancer. Some clones in this sample may be carry-over from other donors' samples. The J gene is TRBJ2-5, the V gene TRBV18; D is perhaps TRBD1 (5 bases). The CDR3 sequence: CASSPLLGAGETQYF. CDR3 DNA: TGTGCCAGCTCACCCCTACTTGGGGCTGGAGAGACCCAGTACTTC.